Listed here are 24 T cell receptor beta chains from one sample, sequenced in a study of T cell responses to AZD1222 COVID-19 vaccine. Assay: immunoSEQ multiplex PCR; the TCRdb copy retains only in-frame clones and omits some. Among approximately 170,000 clones listed, around 88% were seen once. Sample: peripheral blood, taken 28 days after the second AZD1222 dose. Receptor source: an adult who received the AZD1222 COVID-19 vaccine.

The genes are TRBV6-5 and TRBJ1-1; no clear D. The V end lost 6 bases, the J end lost 3 bases, and 11 bases lay between the germline ends. This CDR3 contains 13 residues. Germline CDR1 MNHEY, CDR2 SVGAGI. This chain's CDR3 is CASRPGPHTEAFF. As DNA, the CDR3 is TGTGCCAGCAGACCGGGTCCTCACACTGAAGCTTTCTTT.

This clone was seen only a few times. The chain uses TRBV9 and TRBJ1-6, with unresolved D. V dropped 4 bases and J dropped 14 bases, with 22 bases sitting between them. The germline gives CDR1 SGDLS, CDR2 YYNGEE. This CDR3 comprises 15 residues. The CDR3 loop is CASSSGRAPGSSLHF. The CDR3 coding sequence is TGTGCCAGCAGCTCTGGCCGGGCCCCGGGGTCGTCCCTCCACTTT.

This chain connects TRBV30 to TRBJ1-1; TRBD1 matches at 7 bases. The CDR3 consists of 15 residues. Trimming cost V 2 bases and J 1 base; bases outside gene matches: 7. CDR1 is GTSNPN and CDR2 is SVGIG in the germline V gene (reference sequence). The CDR3: CAWSTGVAGNTEAFF. As DNA, the CDR3 is TGTGCCTGGAGTACAGGGGTGGCTGGGAACACTGAAGCTTTCTTT.

The chain has TRBV2 and TRBJ1-5; D remains unclear. V was clipped by 4 bases and J by 1 base, with 11 bases between them. Germline CDR1 reads SNHLY; CDR2 reads FYNNEI. This CDR3 comprises 15 residues. In DNA, the CDR3 is TGTGCCAGCAGTGTAGACCAGATCAGCAATCAGCCCCAGCATTTT. This sequence encodes CASSVDQISNQPQHF.

The DNA of the CDR3 is TGTGCCTGGAGTGGTCAGGGGGTTATTTCACCCCTCCACTTT. As protein: CAWSGQGVISPLHF. The chain recombines TRBV30 with TRBJ1-6; TRBD1 agrees at 7 bases. Germline assignment: CDR1 GTSNPN and CDR2 SVGIG (reference sequence). This CDR3 has 14 amino acids. After removal of 1 base from V and 9 bases from J, the junction contained 6 bases not matched to a gene.

The rearrangement joins TRBV7-6 to TRBJ2-2; D unresolved. The CDR3 length is 14 residues. Trimming left V 7 bases short and J 5 bases short, with 14 bases between. Germline values: CDR1 SGHVS, CDR2 FNYEAQ. CDR3 bases: TGTGCCAGCACCCTTGACTCTCTTACCGGGGAGCTGTTTTTT. Encoded protein: CASTLDSLTGELFF.

The chain has TRBV18 and TRBJ2-3, with 10 bases fitting TRBD2. With V trimmed by 6 bases and J by 0 bases, 9 bases remained unmatched. CDR3 size: 17 residues. Germline assignment: CDR1 KGHSH and CDR2 LQKENI. The CDR3 region is CASSREAGGLSTDTQYF. The CDR3 DNA reads TGTGCCAGCTCCCGGGAAGCGGGGGGGCTAAGCACAGATACGCAGTATTTT.

The J gene is TRBJ2-2, the V gene TRBV23-1, with 9 bases fitting TRBD1. TRBV23-1 is reported as an ORF; its role is uncertain. The CDR3 contains 15 residues. V lost 7 bases to trimming and J lost 2 bases; unmatched junction nucleotides: 5. DNA for the CDR3: TGCGCCAGCACCCTGGACAGGGGCAACACCGGGGAGCTGTTTTTT. Protein: CASTLDRGNTGELFF.

There are a few counts of this clone. The J gene is TRBJ1-1, the V gene TRBV29-1; D remains ambiguous. V was clipped by 4 bases and J by 6 bases, with 18 bases between them. The germline gives CDR1 SQVTM, CDR2 ANQGSEA. The CDR3 length is 14 residues. The CDR3 sequence: CSVGKGPGFPEAFF. The CDR3 DNA follows: TGCAGCGTTGGAAAGGGCCCGGGGTTCCCTGAAGCTTTCTTT.

V is TRBV29-1 and J is TRBJ1-1, with D uncertain. The V end lost 6 bases, the J end lost 1 base, and 12 bases lay between the germline ends. CDR1 is SQVTM and CDR2 is ANQGSEA in the germline V gene. CDR3 length equals 13 residues. Here the CDR3 reads CSVGNPPNTEAFF. The CDR3 nucleotides read TGCAGCGTAGGAAACCCACCGAACACTGAAGCTTTCTTT.

J is TRBJ1-4 and V is TRBV27; D is undetermined. The germline CDR1 and CDR2 sequences are MNHEY and SMNVEV (reference sequence). The CDR3 totals 13 residues. V was trimmed by 2 bases and J by 4 bases, leaving 5 bases between them. CDR3 bases: TGTGCCAGCAGTTTACACGGTAATGAAAAACTGTTTTTT. Protein: CASSLHGNEKLFF.

This clone was found a few times. This rearrangement joins TRBV19 to TRBJ2-2; D call uncertain. Germline V gene data show CDR1 as LNHDA and CDR2 as SQIVND (reference sequence). V was clipped by 6 bases and J by 5 bases, with 4 bases between them. The CDR3 totals 11 residues. In DNA form, the CDR3 reads TGTGCCAGTAGCTGGACCGGGGAGCTGTTTTTT. Translated: CASSWTGELFF.

This rearrangement joins TRBV4-2 to TRBJ2-1, with 13 nucleotides matching TRBD2. CDR1 LGHNA and CDR2 YNFKEQ come from the germline V gene. The CDR3 spans 19 residues. The trim removed 4 bases at V and 8 bases at J, leaving 17 bases unmatched. In nucleotides, the CDR3 is TGTGCCAGCAGCCCTCGGACTAGCGGGGGATTGGGGGGTCTGGATGAGCAGTTCTTC. It codes for CASSPRTSGGLGGLDEQFF.

This clone rates as hyperexpanded. This sequence joins TRBV7-9 and TRBJ1-1; TRBD1 aligns across 9 bases. In germline, CDR1 is SEHNR, CDR2 FQNEAQ (reference sequence). This CDR3 is built from 12 residues. V was pared by 1 base and J by 10 bases, with 1 base of the junction left unmatched. DNA for the CDR3: TGTGCCAGCAGCTTAGGGGACAGGGTAGCTTTCTTT. Translation: CASSLGDRVAFF.

V gene TRBV5-8 combines with J gene TRBJ1-1, with D tentatively TRBD1 (5 bases). Germline-derived CDR1 and CDR2 are SGHTS and YDEGEE. V was shortened by 0 bases and J by 1 base, with 10 bases between the two germline ends. This CDR3 has 15 amino acids. The CDR3 region has the DNA TGTGCCAGCAGCTTGGGGAGGGGAAAGAACACTGAAGCTTTCTTT. Protein: CASSLGRGKNTEAFF.

The V gene is TRBV9, the J gene TRBJ1-5; a weak D match, TRBD1 (6 bases). Trimming pared 3 bases from V and 0 bases from J, leaving 10 bases between. The CDR3 covers 15 residues. Germline assignment: CDR1 SGDLS and CDR2 YYNGEE. The CDR3 loop is CASSATGYSNQPQHF. The CDR3, as DNA: TGTGCCAGCAGCGCGACAGGTTATAGCAATCAGCCCCAGCATTTT.

This chain uses TRBV28 with TRBJ1-4; TRBD1 might be the D (6 bases). This CDR3 has 12 amino acids. Germline V gene data show CDR1 as MDHEN and CDR2 as SYDVKM. The ends were cut back, 8 bases at V and 8 bases at J, with 12 bases in the middle. CDR3 region: CASLGQREKLFF. In DNA form, the CDR3 reads TGTGCCAGCCTGGGACAAAGGGAAAAACTGTTTTTT.

This chain connects TRBV13 to TRBJ1-1; perhaps TRBD1 as D (5 bases). V lost 4 bases and J lost 1, with 7 bases in between. The CDR3 spans 13 residues. Germline-derived CDR1 and CDR2 are PRHDT and FYEKMQ (reference sequence). The CDR3 protein is CASSYRTNTEAFF. The CDR3 DNA sequence: TGTGCCAGCAGCTACAGGACGAACACTGAAGCTTTCTTT.

V and J are TRBV2 and TRBJ1-4; 10 bases are a match to TRBD1. CDR1 is SNHLY and CDR2 is FYNNEI in the germline V gene. Trimming at V came to 4 bases and at J to 0 bases, leaving 5 bases not matched to a gene. There are 17 residues in the CDR3. CDR3: CASSAGQGRATNEKLFF. CDR3 bases: TGTGCCAGCAGTGCGGGACAGGGGAGAGCAACTAATGAAAAACTGTTTTTT.

This clone was found once. DNA of the CDR3: TGTGCCAGCAGCTCGGAATTACAGGGGGGTGTTGGGGCCTATGGCTACACCTTC. It encodes CASSSELQGGVGAYGYTF. The chain joins TRBV7-8 to TRBJ1-2; 8 bases align to TRBD1. V lost 4 bases and J lost 4; bases outside the gene matches: 17. This CDR3 comprises 18 residues. Germline CDR1 and CDR2: SGHVS and FQNEAQ. The full variable domain, in which reference TRBV7-8 and TRBJ1-2 provide the parts outside the CDR3, is GAGVSQSPRYKVAKRGQDVALRCDPISGHVSLFWYQQALGQGPEFLTYFQNEAQLDKSGLPSDRFFAERPEGSVSTLKIQRTQQEDSAVYLCASSSELQGGVGAYGYTFGSGTRLTVV.

The chain couples TRBV4-2 to TRBJ2-1, with 9 bases aligning to TRBD2. CDR1 LGHNA and CDR2 YNFKEQ come from the germline V gene. Trimming removed 4 bases from V and 0 bases from J; junction bases left unmatched: 13. This CDR3 comprises 19 residues. The CDR3 loop reads CASSLREGGGASSYNEQFF. CDR3 DNA: TGTGCCAGCAGCCTTAGAGAGGGCGGGGGGGCGAGCTCCTACAATGAGCAGTTCTTC.

The chain uses TRBV6-6 and TRBJ1-4; 8 bases match TRBD1. This CDR3 comprises 13 residues. Germline CDR1 is MNHNY and CDR2 is SVGAGI (reference sequence). V lost 5 bases, J lost 7 bases, and 3 bases stayed unmatched. The CDR3 DNA is TGTGCCAGCAGTGACAGGGGTCGTGAAAAACTGTTTTTT. Its protein is CASSDRGREKLFF.

CDR3 amino acids: CASRGLLREQYF. In nucleotides, the CDR3 is TGTGCCAGCAGGGGATTATTACGGGAGCAGTACTTC. V is TRBV28 and J is TRBJ2-7; D uncertain. The CDR3 contains 12 residues. The V and J ends lost 6 bases and 7 bases respectively, with 13 bases between them. The germline CDR1 and CDR2 sequences are MDHEN and SYDVKM.

The chain uses TRBV4-1 and TRBJ2-2; D assignment may be TRBD1 or TRBD2 (6 bases each). This CDR3 has 18 amino acids. The V gene lost 2 bases and the J gene lost 4 bases, with 20 bases spanning the gap. Germline CDR1 is MGHRA and CDR2 is YSYEKL. The CDR3 region is CASSQSSGVGALTGELFF. In DNA form, the CDR3 reads TGCGCCAGCAGCCAATCATCGGGAGTGGGGGCCCTCACCGGGGAGCTGTTTTTT.